This is a list of T cell receptor beta chains from one sample in a study of blood T cell repertoires in COVID-19. Some clones are missing from TCRdb's copy, which holds only in-frame ones; the method was immunoSEQ multiplex PCR. The sample records 320,000 or so clones, 85% being singletons. The sequenced sample consisted of PBMCs or T cells enriched from blood (not recorded which). All receptors derive from a woman in her twenties or thirties who had been exposed to COVID-19. Both conserved end residues are part of each CDR3. Fields, in order: J gene, D gene, clone size, V gene, CDR3 DNA, CDR3 protein. A D gene is named only where the DNA matches it firmly. The size field is filled for only some rows; it gives once, few, many or a size class.

>TRBJ2-5|TRBD2|.|TRBV27
TGTGCCAGCGGGGGACTAGCGGATCAAGAGACCCAGTACTTC
CASGGLADQETQYF
>TRBJ1-2|.|.|TRBV6-1
TGTGCCAGCAGTGACGGGGGTGGCTATGGCTACACCTTC
CASSDGGGYGYTF
>TRBJ2-3|TRBD2|few|TRBV3-1/TRBV3-2
TGTGCCAGCAGCCAGGCGGGAGGGCCAAGAGATACGCAGTATTTT
CASSQAGGPRDTQYF
>TRBJ1-5|.|.|TRBV10-3
TGTGCCATCAGTGCGGGGGGCAGCAATCAGCCCCAGCATTTT
CAISAGGSNQPQHF
>TRBJ2-2|.|many|TRBV5-3
TGTGCCAGAAGCTTAAGGACTCCCGTAACCGGGGAGCTGTTTTTT
CARSLRTPVTGELFF
>TRBJ2-1|TRBD1|.|TRBV5-6
TGTGCCAGCAGCTTGGACAGGGGGTCGGGTGAGCAGTTCTTC
CASSLDRGSGEQFF
>TRBJ2-5|.|once|TRBV6-2/TRBV6-3
TGTGCCAGCAGTTACGACAGAAGGGAGACCCAGTACTTC
CASSYDRRETQYF
>TRBJ1-1|.|few|TRBV19
TGTGCCAGTAGTACGAGGGGGGGGAACACTGAAGCTTTCTTT
CASSTRGGNTEAFF
>TRBJ2-3|TRBD2|.|TRBV18
TGTGCCAGCTCACCACTAGCGGGGCCCACAGATACGCAGTATTTT
CASSPLAGPTDTQYF
>TRBJ1-1|.|.|TRBV7-6
TGTGCCAGCAGCCCCGTGGACGGGAGACCGACTGAAGCTTTCTTT
CASSPVDGRPTEAFF
>TRBJ2-5|TRBD2|.|TRBV23-1
TGCGCCAGCAGTCAATCTGGTCGGCTAGCGGGAATGAGCCAAGAGACCCAGTACTTC
CASSQSGRLAGMSQETQYF
>TRBJ1-1|.|.|TRBV10-3
TGTGCCATCAGTGACCCCACTCAAAACACTGAAGCTTTCTTT
CAISDPTQNTEAFF
>TRBJ1-1|.|once|TRBV6-4
TGTGCCAGCACCGAGGACAGTGACCTTGAAGCTTTCTTT
CASTEDSDLEAFF
>TRBJ1-6|.|once|TRBV30
TGTGCCTGGAGTGTAAAGGAGGGCATGGCCCTCCACTTT
CAWSVKEGMALHF
>TRBJ1-6|.|few|TRBV7-2
TGTGCCAGCAGCTTAGAAGGGACTGGTAATAATTCACCCCTCCACTTT
CASSLEGTGNNSPLHF
>TRBJ1-3|.|.|TRBV29-1
TGCAGCGTTGAAGGGCGCGGGCTCTCTGGAAACACCATATATTTT
CSVEGRGLSGNTIYF
>TRBJ1-5|.|.|TRBV6-4
TGTGCCAGCAGTTTACAGCCCAATCAGCCCCAGCATTTT
CASSLQPNQPQHF
>TRBJ1-6|.|.|TRBV4-1
TGCGCCAGCGGTTCGAGGGACTCCTATAATTCACCCCTCCACTTT
CASGSRDSYNSPLHF
>TRBJ1-3|TRBD1|.|TRBV7-2
TGTGCCAGCAGCACCGGACAGGGGGATGGAAACACCATATATTTT
CASSTGQGDGNTIYF
>TRBJ1-2|.|.|TRBV6-5
TGTGCCAGCACCCAAAGGGGGTTGGCCTATGGCTACACCTTC
CASTQRGLAYGYTF
>TRBJ2-7|TRBD2|.|TRBV7-9
TGTGCCAGCAGCGCGACGGGGGAGGGCGAGCAGTACTTC
CASSATGEGEQYF
>TRBJ2-2|.|.|TRBV21-1
TGTGCCAGCACAAAAGACTACCCCGGCGGGGAGCTGTTTTTT
CASTKDYPGGELFF
>TRBJ1-6|TRBD1|.|TRBV10-2
TGCGCCAGCAGTGATGACTGGGACAGAGATAATTCACCCCTCCACTTT
CASSDDWDRDNSPLHF
>TRBJ1-5|.|.|TRBV6-5
TGTGCCAGCAGCGGGCGGGGTGGGCCCCAGCATTTT
CASSGRGGPQHF
>TRBJ2-3|TRBD2|once|TRBV5-1
TGCGCCAGCAGCTCGGGACTAGCGGGAGACGCAGATACGCAGTATTTT
CASSSGLAGDADTQYF
>TRBJ2-7|TRBD1|.|TRBV19
TGTGCCAGTAGTCCCCAGACAGGGCCCTACGAGCAGTACTTC
CASSPQTGPYEQYF
>TRBJ2-7|TRBD2|.|TRBV28
TGTGCCACGCCTTCCGTCGCGGGGGTAGGGAACTACGAGCAGTACTTC
CATPSVAGVGNYEQYF
>TRBJ1-5|.|.|TRBV28
TGTGCCAGCAGTGACAGACCTAATCAGCCCCAGCATTTT
CASSDRPNQPQHF
>TRBJ1-6|.|.|TRBV7-2
TGTGCCAGCAGTCAGGTTTGGAGTGCCATGGGAGGCTCACCCCTCCACTTT
CASSQVWSAMGGSPLHF
>TRBJ2-1|TRBD2|.|TRBV24-1
TGTGCCACCAGTGACTACAGCGGGAGGGTAGTCAATGAGCAGTTCTTC
CATSDYSGRVVNEQFF
>TRBJ2-3|.|.|TRBV3-1/TRBV3-2
TGTGCCAGCAGCCAAGTCGAAGGCGGATTCACAGATACGCAGTATTTT
CASSQVEGGFTDTQYF
>TRBJ2-5|TRBD1|.|TRBV7-3
TGTGCCAGCAGCTCGACAGGGCCTCAAGAGACCCAGTACTTC
CASSSTGPQETQYF
>TRBJ1-6|.|few|TRBV25-1
TGTGCCAGCAGTGGTCGGCAGGGCCGATCACCCCTCCACTTT
CASSGRQGRSPLHF
>TRBJ2-5|.|.|TRBV11-2
TGTGCCAGCAGCTTAGTCTCTGAGACCCAGTACTTC
CASSLVSETQYF
>TRBJ1-2|.|.|TRBV6-2/TRBV6-3
TGTGCCAGCAGTTACTCGACCGGAGGCGCGGGCTACACCTTC
CASSYSTGGAGYTF
>TRBJ1-1|.|.|TRBV30
TGTGCCGCTACAGGGCTATCTGAAGCTTTCTTT
CAATGLSEAFF
>TRBJ1-1|.|.|TRBV28
TGTGCCAGCCATACAGGGCCCACTGAAGCTTTCTTT
CASHTGPTEAFF
>TRBJ1-2|.|.|TRBV9
TGTGCCAGCAGCGCCAATATGGCAGAATATGGCTACACCTTC
CASSANMAEYGYTF
>TRBJ2-1|TRBD1|.|TRBV18
TGTGCCAGCTCGCGAAGGGGACAGGGGGCATGGAATGAGCAGTTCTTC
CASSRRGQGAWNEQFF
>TRBJ2-3|.|.|TRBV28
TGTGCCAGCAGCCAGACTAGAACTAGCACAGATACGCAGTATTTT
CASSQTRTSTDTQYF
>TRBJ1-2|.|.|TRBV11-2
TGTGCCAGCAGCTTAGGCCCCGGACAGATCTATGGCTACACCTTC
CASSLGPGQIYGYTF
>TRBJ1-2|.|.|TRBV5-4
TGTGCCAGCAGCTTGGAGCAACAGGGCTCCTACACCTTC
CASSLEQQGSYTF
>TRBJ1-3|.|few|TRBV19
TGTGCCAGTACCCCCTTAGATTCTGGAAACACCATATATTTT
CASTPLDSGNTIYF
>TRBJ1-2|.|.|TRBV28
TGTGCCAGCAGAAAACAGGGAGTCTATGGCTACACCTTC
CASRKQGVYGYTF
>TRBJ1-1|.|.|TRBV28
TGTGCCAGTATGCGCGGTCCCTTGAAGAACACTGAAGCTTTCTTT
CASMRGPLKNTEAFF
>TRBJ1-3|.|once|TRBV20-1
TGCAGTGCCGGGATAGGAAACACCATATATTTT
CSAGIGNTIYF
>TRBJ1-5|TRBD1|.|TRBV2
TGTGCCAGCACTGGGACAGGGGGCGGGCAGCCCCAGCATTTT
CASTGTGGGQPQHF
>TRBJ2-7|.|.|TRBV5-1
TGCGCCAGCAGCTTAGGCCGCGATAGGAGCTCCTACGAGCAGTACTTC
CASSLGRDRSSYEQYF
>TRBJ2-7|.|.|TRBV4-1
TGCGCCAGCAGCCCTCGACCGTCGACAGGAGCAGGGGAGCAGTACTTC
CASSPRPSTGAGEQYF
>TRBJ2-6|.|.|TRBV30
TGTGCCTGGAGAGCAGGGTCGGGGGCCAACGTCCTGACTTTC
CAWRAGSGANVLTF
>TRBJ1-5|.|.|TRBV6-1
TGTGCCAGCAGTGCTTGGCAGACATATAGCAATCAGCCCCAGCATTTT
CASSAWQTYSNQPQHF
>TRBJ2-1|.|.|TRBV4-2
TGTGCCAGCAGCCTGGAGGGTATGAACAATGAGCAGTTCTTC
CASSLEGMNNEQFF
>TRBJ1-2|.|.|TRBV6-5
TGTGCCAGCAGTTACCTCTTGGCAGGGTCCTATGGCTACACCTTC
CASSYLLAGSYGYTF
>TRBJ1-5|TRBD1|.|TRBV24-1
TGTGCCACCAGTGACTTGACAGGGGTGCCCCAGCATTTT
CATSDLTGVPQHF
>TRBJ2-3|.|.|TRBV4-2
TGTGCCAGCAGCCAAGAGAGTCGGGGGACTTCCACAGATACGCAGTATTTT
CASSQESRGTSTDTQYF
>TRBJ2-7|TRBD2|.|TRBV27
TGTGCCAGCAGCAGGTTAGCGGGAGGCGAGCAGTACTTC
CASSRLAGGEQYF
>TRBJ1-5|TRBD1|.|TRBV18
TGTGCCAGCTCATCAAGGACAGGAGACAATCAGCCCCAGCATTTT
CASSSRTGDNQPQHF
>TRBJ2-5|TRBD2|.|TRBV11-2
TGTGCCAGCGCGGGGGGGCGGCAAGAGACCCAGTACTTC
CASAGGRQETQYF
>TRBJ2-3|TRBD2|once|TRBV2
TGTGCCAGCAGTGAAGGGGCTAGCGGGGGGACAGATACGCAGTATTTT
CASSEGASGGTDTQYF
>TRBJ2-1|.|.|TRBV5-5
TGTGCCAGCAGCCCCCGAGGTAGCAATGAGCAGTTCTTC
CASSPRGSNEQFF